This T cell receptor (beta chain) was found in a study of blood T cell repertoires in COVID-19 (dated by TCRdb to between 2020 and 2021). As for the study more broadly: Samples from collaborators originated in the United States, Italy and Spain and spanned both the acute and convalescent phases of COVID-19. Samples were obtained from the ongoing ImmuneRACE study (first 160 participants) and from about 1,300 subjects provided by 6 global collaborators. The sample metadata nearly always contained a de-identified subject ID, COVID-19 status, age in years and sex. Subjects who had been exposed to COVID-19, were actively infected with it, or had recovered from it provided the deeply sampled blood TCRbeta repertoires that made up the dataset. HLA class I and class II types, where available, came from metadata supplied by the sample provider rather than from assay-based typing. The prospective study material was composed of cDNA or gDNA derived from T cells, B-cell-depleted T cells, or PBMCs. The repertoires were released in a freely available public database intended as a resource for research on the immune response to SARS-CoV-2. Beyond this particular receptor, the publication reports: The quantity of clinical and demographic metadata differed by source and by participant and was supplied without curation.

To note about this clone: Its antigen is still unknown. No per-base quality is available; no much larger clone lies one base away.

In Seattle, one collaborating source enrolled patients while the infection was active and tracked those patients longitudinally over the course of disease. The collaborating institutions used their own protocols to collect whole blood in K2EDTA tubes. For TCRbeta analysis, collaborator samples were shipped as frozen whole blood, as isolated PBMCs, or as DNA extracted from either sample type. The immunoSEQ Assay, a bias-controlled multiplex PCR, was used to amplify TCRbeta CDR3 regions from genomic DNA. On the study's bioinformatics: The number of nucleated cells in each sample was estimated from the amplification of reference gene primers within the assay. To quantify the absolute abundance of each unique TCRbeta CDR3 rearrangement, sequence reads were collapsed and filtered. For each sample, productive Simpson clonality was calculated by taking the square root of Simpson's diversity index across productive rearrangements. Here the immuneACCESS table is served through TCRdb, limited to in-frame sequences with V and J called. Missing clones are a known gap in these copies; in checked studies unresolved V genes cover under half, and the rest lacks a known reason. That table furnishes V, J and clone size, whereas the DNA furnished D and trimming. In all, the sample holds more than 300,000 clones, and 90% of those were seen once. The ten top clones hold around 0.97% of the sample.

This clonotype was obtained from a woman aged 35 to 49 with COVID-19, enrolled during active disease. Sample: peripheral blood.

The CDR3 amino acid sequence is: CASRGQGANNEQFF. The base sequence is TGCGCCAGCAGGGGGCAGGGGGCCAACAATGAGCAGTTCTTC. Recombination linked TRBV5-1 to TRBJ2-1; 8 bases in between match TRBD1. The germline V gene gives CDR1 as SGHRS and CDR2 as YFSETQ. At the junction V is shortened by 5 bases and J by 5 bases; bases outside the gene matches: 6. Counted from cysteine to phenylalanine, this CDR3 has 14 amino acids. Only the CDR3 DNA stays, 42 bases, in frame from base 1.